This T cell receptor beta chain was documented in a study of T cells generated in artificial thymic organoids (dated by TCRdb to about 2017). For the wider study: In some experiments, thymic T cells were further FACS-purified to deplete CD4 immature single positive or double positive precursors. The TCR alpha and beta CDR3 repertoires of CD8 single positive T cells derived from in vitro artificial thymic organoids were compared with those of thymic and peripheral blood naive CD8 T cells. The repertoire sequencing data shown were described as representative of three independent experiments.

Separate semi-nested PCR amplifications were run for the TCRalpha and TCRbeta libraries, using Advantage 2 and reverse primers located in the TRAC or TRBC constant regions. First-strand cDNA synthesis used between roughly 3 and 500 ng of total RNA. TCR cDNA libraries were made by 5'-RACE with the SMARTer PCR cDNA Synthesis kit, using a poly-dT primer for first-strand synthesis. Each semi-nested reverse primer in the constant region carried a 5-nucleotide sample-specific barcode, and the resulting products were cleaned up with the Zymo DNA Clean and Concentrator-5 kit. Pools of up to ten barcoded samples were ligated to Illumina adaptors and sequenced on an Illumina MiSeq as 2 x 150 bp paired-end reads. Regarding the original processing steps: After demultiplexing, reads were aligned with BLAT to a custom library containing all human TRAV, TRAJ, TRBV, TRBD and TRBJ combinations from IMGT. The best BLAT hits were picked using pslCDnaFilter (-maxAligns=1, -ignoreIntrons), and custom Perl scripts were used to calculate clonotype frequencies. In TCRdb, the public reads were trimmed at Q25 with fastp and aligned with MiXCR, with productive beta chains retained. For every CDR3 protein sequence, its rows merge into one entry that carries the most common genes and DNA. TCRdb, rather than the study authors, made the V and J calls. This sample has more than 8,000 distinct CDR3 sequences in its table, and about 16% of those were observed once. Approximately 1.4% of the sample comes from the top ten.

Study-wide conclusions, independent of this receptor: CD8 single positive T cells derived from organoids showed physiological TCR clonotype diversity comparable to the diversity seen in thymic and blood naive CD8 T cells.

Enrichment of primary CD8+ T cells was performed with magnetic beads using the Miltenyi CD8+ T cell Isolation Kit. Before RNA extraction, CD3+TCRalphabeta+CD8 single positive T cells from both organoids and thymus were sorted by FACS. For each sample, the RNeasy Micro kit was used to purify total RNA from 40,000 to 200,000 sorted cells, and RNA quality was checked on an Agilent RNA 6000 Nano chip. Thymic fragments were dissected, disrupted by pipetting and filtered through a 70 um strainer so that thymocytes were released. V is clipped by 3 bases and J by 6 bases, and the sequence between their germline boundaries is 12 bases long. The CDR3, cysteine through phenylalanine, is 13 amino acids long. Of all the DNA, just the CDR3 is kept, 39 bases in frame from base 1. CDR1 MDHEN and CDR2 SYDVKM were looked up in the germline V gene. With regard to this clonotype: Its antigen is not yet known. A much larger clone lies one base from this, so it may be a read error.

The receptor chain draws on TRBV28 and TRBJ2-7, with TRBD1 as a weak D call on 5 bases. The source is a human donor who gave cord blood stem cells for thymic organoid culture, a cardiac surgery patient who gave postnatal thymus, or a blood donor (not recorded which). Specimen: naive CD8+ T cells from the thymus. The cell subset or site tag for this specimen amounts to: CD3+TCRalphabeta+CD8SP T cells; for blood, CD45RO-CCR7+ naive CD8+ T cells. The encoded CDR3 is CASSLCWGCEQYF. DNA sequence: TGTGCCAGCAGTTTGTGTTGGGGCTGCGAGCAGTACTTC.